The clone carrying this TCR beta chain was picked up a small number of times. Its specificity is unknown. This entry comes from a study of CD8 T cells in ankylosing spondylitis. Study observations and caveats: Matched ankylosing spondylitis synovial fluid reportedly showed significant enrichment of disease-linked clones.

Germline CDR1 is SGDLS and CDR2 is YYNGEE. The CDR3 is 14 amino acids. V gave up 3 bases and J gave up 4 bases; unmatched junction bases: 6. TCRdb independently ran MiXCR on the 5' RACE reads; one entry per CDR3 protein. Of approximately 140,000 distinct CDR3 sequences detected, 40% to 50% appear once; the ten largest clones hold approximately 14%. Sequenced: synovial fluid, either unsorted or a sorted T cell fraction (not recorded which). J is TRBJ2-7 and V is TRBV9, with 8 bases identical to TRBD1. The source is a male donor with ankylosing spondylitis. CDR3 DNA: TGTGCCAGCAGCGCCCCGGACAGGGAGTACGAGCAGTACTTC. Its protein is CASSAPDREYEQYF.